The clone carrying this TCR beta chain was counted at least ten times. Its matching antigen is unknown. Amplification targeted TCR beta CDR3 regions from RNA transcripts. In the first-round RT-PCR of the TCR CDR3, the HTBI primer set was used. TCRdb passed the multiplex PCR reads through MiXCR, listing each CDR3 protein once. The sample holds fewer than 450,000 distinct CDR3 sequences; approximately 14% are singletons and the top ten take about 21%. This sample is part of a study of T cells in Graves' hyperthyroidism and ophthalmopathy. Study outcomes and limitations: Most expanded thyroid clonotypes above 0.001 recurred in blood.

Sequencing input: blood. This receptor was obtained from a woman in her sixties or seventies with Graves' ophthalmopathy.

DNA of the CDR3: TGTGCCAGCAGTGAATCTTTGCGGGTGAACACTGAAGCTTTCTTT. Translated, it gives CASSESLRVNTEAFF. The chain carries TRBV6-1 and TRBJ1-1; D is ambiguous. Trimming left V 2 bases short and J 0 bases short, with 10 bases between. CDR1 and CDR2 (germline): MNHNS, SASEGT. There are 15 residues in the CDR3.